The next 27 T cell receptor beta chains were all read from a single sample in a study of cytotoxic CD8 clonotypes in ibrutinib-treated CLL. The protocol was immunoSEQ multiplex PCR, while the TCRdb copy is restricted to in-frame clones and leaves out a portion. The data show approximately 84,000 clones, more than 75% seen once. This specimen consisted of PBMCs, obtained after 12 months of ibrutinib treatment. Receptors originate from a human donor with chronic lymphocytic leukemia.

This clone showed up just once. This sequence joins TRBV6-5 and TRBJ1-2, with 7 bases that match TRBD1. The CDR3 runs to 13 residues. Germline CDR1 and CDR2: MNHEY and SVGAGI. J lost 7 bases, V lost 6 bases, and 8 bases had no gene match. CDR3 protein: CASSPQTGFGYTF. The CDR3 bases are TGTGCCAGCAGCCCCCAGACAGGGTTTGGCTACACCTTC.

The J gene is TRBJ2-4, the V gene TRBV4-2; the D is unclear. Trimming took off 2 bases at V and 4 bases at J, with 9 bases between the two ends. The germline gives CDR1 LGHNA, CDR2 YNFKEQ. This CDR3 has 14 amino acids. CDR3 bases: TGTGCCAGCAGCCAACAACCTTCTAAAAACATTCAGTACTTC. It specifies CASSQQPSKNIQYF.

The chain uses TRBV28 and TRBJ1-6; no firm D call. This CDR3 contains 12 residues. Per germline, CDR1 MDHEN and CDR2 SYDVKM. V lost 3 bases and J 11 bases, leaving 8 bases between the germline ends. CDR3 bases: TGTGCCAGCAGTTTGGGCGTGCCACCCCTCCACTTT. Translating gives CASSLGVPPLHF.

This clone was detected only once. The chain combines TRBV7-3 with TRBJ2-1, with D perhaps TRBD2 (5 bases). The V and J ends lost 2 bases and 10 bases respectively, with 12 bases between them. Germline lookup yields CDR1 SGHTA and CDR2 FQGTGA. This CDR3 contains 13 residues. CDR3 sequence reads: CASSLALAGEQFF. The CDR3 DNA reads TGTGCCAGCAGCTTAGCGCTAGCTGGGGAGCAGTTCTTC.

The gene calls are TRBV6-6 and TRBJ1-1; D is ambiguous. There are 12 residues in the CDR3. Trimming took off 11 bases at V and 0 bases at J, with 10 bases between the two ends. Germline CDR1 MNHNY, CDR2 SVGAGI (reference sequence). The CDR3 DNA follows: TGTGCCGCCCGCAGACTGAACACTGAAGCTTTCTTT. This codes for CAARRLNTEAFF.

The CDR3 sequence is CASTKPNRPAHSYEQYF. CDR3 in DNA: TGTGCCAGCACCAAACCCAATCGTCCAGCGCACTCCTACGAGCAGTACTTC. This sequence joins TRBV7-3 and TRBJ2-7, with D unclear. The V gene lost 7 bases and the J gene lost 0 bases, with 22 bases spanning the gap. The germline V gene encodes CDR1 SGHTA and CDR2 FQGTGA. CDR3 length: 17 amino acids.

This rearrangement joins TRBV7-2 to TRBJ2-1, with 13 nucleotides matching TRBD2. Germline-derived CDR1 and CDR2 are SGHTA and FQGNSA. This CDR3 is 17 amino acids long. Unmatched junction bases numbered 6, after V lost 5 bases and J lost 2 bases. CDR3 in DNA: TGTGCCAGCAGCGAACTAGCGGGGGGGCCTCCCTACAATGAGCAGTTCTTC. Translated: CASSELAGGPPYNEQFF. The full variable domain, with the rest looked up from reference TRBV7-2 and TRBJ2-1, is GAGVSQSPSNKVTEKGKDVELRCDPISGHTALYWYRQSLGQGLEFLIYFQGNSAPDKSGLPSDRFSAERTGGSVSTLTIQRTQQEDSAVYLCASSELAGGPPYNEQFFGPGTRLTVL.

The CDR3 sequence is CASSQGGALGNQPQHF. Here the CDR3 DNA reads TGTGCCAGCAGCCAGGGAGGGGCCCTAGGGAATCAGCCCCAGCATTTT. This chain connects TRBV9 to TRBJ1-5; tentatively, D is TRBD1 (5 bases). Trimming took 4 bases from V and 4 from J, leaving 18 bases between them. Germline CDR1 SGDLS, CDR2 YYNGEE. The CDR3 loop spans 16 amino acids.

CDR3 DNA: TGTGCCAGCAGCTTGTCCCGGGGCGGGGAGACCCAGTACTTC. Its translation: CASSLSRGGETQYF. The chain is built from TRBV5-4 and TRBJ2-5, with D possibly being TRBD1 or TRBD2 (5 bases each). The ends were cut back, 1 base at V and 5 bases at J, with 12 bases in the middle. The length of the CDR3 is 14 residues. CDR1 is SGHNT and CDR2 is YYREEE in the germline V gene (reference sequence).

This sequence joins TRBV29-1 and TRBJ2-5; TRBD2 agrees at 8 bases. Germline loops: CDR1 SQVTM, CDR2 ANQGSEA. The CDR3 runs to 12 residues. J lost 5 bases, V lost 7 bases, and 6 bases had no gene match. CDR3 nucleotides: TGCAGCGGCCGGGGGGGAGGCGAGACCCAGTACTTC. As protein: CSGRGGGETQYF.

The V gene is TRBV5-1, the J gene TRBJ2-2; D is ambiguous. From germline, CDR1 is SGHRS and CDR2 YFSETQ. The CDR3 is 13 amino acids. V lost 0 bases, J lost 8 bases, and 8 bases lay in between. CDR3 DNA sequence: TGCGCCAGCAGCTTGGCCTTCGGGGGGGAGCTGTTTTTT. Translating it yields CASSLAFGGELFF.

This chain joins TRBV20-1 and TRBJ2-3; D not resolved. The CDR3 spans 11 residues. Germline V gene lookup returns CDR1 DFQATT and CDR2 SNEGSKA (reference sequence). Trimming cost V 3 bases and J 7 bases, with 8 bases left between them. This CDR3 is CSARTGNTQYF. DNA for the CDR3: TGCAGTGCTAGGACGGGTAATACGCAGTATTTT.

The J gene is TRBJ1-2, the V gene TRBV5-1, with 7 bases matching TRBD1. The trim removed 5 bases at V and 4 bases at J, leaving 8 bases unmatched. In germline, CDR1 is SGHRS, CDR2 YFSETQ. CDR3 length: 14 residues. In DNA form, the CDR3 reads TGCGCCAGCAGTCTGGGAGGGGACAGCTATGGCTACACCTTC. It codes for CASSLGGDSYGYTF.

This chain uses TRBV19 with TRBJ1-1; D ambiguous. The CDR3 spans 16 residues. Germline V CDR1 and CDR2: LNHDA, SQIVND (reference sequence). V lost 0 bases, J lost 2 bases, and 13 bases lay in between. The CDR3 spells CASSIDGGRTNTEAFF. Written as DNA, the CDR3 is TGTGCCAGTAGTATAGATGGCGGCAGGACTAACACTGAAGCTTTCTTT.

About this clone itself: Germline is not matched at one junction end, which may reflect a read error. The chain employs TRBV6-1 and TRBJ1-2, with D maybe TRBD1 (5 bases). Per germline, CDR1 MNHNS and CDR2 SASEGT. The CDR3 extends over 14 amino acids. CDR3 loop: CASSEVGEGYGYTF. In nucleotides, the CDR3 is TGTGCCAGCAGCGAAGTGGGGGAGGGCTATGGCTACACCTTC.

CDR3 protein: CASSLGANTGELFF. DNA of the CDR3: TGCGCCAGCAGCTTAGGGGCGAACACCGGGGAGCTGTTTTTT. The chain uses TRBV5-1 and TRBJ2-2, with D perhaps matching TRBD1 (5 bases). CDR1 is SGHRS and CDR2 is YFSETQ in the germline V gene. Trimming took 2 bases from V and 0 from J, leaving 5 bases between them. The CDR3 extends over 14 amino acids.

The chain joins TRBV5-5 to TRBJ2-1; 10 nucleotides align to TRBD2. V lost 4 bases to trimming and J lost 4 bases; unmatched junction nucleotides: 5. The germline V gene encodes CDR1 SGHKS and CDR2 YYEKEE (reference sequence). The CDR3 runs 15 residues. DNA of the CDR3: TGTGCCAGCAGCGCCGGGACTAGCGAGTACAATGAGCAGTTCTTC. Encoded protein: CASSAGTSEYNEQFF.

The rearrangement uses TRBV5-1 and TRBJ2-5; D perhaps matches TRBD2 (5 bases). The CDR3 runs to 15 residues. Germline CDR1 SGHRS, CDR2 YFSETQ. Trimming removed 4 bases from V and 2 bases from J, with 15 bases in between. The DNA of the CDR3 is TGCGCCAGCAGCAAGGAAGGACGGACTCAAGAGACCCAGTACTTC. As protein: CASSKEGRTQETQYF.

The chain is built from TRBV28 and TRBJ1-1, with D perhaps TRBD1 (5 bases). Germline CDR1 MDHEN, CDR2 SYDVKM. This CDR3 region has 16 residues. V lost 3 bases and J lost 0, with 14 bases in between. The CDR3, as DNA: TGTGCCAGCAGTTTGGTCCAGGGTGCCATGAACACTGAAGCTTTCTTT. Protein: CASSLVQGAMNTEAFF.

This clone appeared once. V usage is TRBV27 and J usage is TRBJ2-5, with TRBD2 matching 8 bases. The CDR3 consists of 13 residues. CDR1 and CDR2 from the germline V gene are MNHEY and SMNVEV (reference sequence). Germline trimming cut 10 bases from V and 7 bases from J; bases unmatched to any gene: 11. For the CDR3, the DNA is TGTGCCACCCGGGGGGGCCCCGGGGGGACCCAGTACTTC. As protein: CATRGGPGGTQYF.

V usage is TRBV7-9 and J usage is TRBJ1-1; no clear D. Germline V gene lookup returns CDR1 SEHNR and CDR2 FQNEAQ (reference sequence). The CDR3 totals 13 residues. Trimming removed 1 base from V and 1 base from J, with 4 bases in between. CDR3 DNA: TGTGCCAGCAGCTTAGAGGCGAACACTGAAGCTTTCTTT. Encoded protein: CASSLEANTEAFF.

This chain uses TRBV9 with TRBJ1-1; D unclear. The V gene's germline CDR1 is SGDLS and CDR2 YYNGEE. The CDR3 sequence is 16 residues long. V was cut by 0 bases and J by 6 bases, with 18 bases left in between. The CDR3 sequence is CASSVDDGRYTSEAFF. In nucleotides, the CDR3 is TGTGCCAGCAGCGTAGACGATGGGCGGTATACTTCTGAAGCTTTCTTT.

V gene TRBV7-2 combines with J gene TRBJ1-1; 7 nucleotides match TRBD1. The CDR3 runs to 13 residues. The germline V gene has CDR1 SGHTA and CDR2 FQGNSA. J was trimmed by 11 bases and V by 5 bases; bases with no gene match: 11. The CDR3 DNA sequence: TGTGCCAGCAGCCAAGACAGGGCCCGGGAGGCTTTCTTT. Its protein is CASSQDRAREAFF.

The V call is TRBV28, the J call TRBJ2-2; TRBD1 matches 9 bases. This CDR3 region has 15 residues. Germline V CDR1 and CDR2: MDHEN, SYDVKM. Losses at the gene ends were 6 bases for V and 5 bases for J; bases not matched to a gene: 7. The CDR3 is CASSSGTGRTGELFF. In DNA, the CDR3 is TGTGCCAGCAGCTCCGGGACAGGGAGGACCGGGGAGCTGTTTTTT.

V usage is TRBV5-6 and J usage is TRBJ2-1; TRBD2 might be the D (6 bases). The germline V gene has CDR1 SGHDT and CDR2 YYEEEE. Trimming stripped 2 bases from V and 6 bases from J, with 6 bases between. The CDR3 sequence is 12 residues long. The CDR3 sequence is CASSFSGNEQFF. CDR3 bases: TGTGCCAGCAGCTTTAGCGGCAATGAGCAGTTCTTC.

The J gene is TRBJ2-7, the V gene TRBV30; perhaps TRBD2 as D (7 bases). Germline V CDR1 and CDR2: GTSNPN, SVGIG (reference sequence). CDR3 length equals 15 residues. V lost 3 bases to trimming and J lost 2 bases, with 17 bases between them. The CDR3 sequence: CAWSLRGGPPYEQYF. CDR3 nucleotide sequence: TGTGCCTGGAGCCTTCGCGGGGGCCCCCCCTACGAGCAGTACTTC.

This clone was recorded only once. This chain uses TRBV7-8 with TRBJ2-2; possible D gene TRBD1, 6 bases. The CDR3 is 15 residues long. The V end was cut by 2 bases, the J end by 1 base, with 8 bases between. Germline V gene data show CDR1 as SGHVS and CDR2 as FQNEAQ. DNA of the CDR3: TGTGCCAGCAGCTTAATGGGACAGAACACCGGGGAGCTGTTTTTT. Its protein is CASSLMGQNTGELFF.